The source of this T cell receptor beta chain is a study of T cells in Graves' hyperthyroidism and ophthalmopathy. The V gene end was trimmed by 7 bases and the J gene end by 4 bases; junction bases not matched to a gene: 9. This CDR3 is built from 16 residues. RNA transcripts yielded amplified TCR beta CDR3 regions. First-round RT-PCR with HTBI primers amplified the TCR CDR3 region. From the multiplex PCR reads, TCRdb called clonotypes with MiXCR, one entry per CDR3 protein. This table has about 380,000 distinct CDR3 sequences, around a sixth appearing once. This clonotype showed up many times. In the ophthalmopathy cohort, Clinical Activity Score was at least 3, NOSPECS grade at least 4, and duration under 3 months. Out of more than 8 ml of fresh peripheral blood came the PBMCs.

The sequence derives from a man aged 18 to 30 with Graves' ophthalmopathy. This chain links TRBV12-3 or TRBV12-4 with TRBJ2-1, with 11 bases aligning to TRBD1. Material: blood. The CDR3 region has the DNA TGTGCCAGCACCAAGGACAGGGGGCTGGTTTACAATGAGCAGTTCTTC. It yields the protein CASTKDRGLVYNEQFF.